The 28 T cell receptor beta chains below all came from one sample that was sequenced in a study of OX40 agonist ivuxolimab in advanced cancers. Assay used: immunoSEQ multiplex PCR; TCRdb lists only in-frame clones, some missing. The sample has some 60,000 clones, roughly 89% seen once. The input for sequencing was CD4+ or CD8+ T cells sorted from blood, taken in a trial of the OX40 agonist ivuxolimab. Receptors were obtained from an adult with an advanced solid tumor such as melanoma, head and neck, liver or kidney cancer.

This chain connects TRBV6-6 to TRBJ1-4, with 10 nucleotides matching TRBD1. The ends lost 10 bases at V and 8 bases at J; junction bases unmatched: 7. Germline assignment: CDR1 MNHNY and CDR2 SVGAGI (reference sequence). This CDR3 comprises 13 residues. CDR3 sequence reads: CATSGTGEEKLFF. In nucleotides, the CDR3 is TGTGCCACCTCCGGGACAGGGGAGGAAAAACTGTTTTTT.

V and J are TRBV5-1 and TRBJ2-7, with TRBD2 identical over 7 bases. There are 14 residues in the CDR3. With 0 bases clipped from V and 3 bases from J, the junction kept 3 bases outside the gene matches. CDR1 is SGHRS and CDR2 is YFSETQ in the germline V gene. CDR3 DNA sequence: TGCGCCAGCAGCTTGGAAGCGGGGCACTACGAGCAGTACTTC. Translated: CASSLEAGHYEQYF.

The chain's CDR3 is CASKVEGIVNYGYTF. CDR3 DNA: TGCGCCAGCAAAGTCGAGGGGATTGTAAACTATGGCTACACCTTC. The chain combines TRBV5-1 with TRBJ1-2, with D perhaps matching TRBD1 (5 bases). This CDR3 contains 15 residues. Trimming shortened V by 6 bases and J by 2 bases, and 17 bases separated the two germline ends. The germline CDR1 and CDR2 sequences are SGHRS and YFSETQ.

This CDR3 is CASMTAMNTEAFF. CDR3 in DNA: TGTGCCAGCATGACGGCCATGAACACTGAAGCTTTCTTT. The chain has TRBV2 and TRBJ1-1, with D unresolved. Germline-derived CDR1 and CDR2 are SNHLY and FYNNEI. The ends were cut back, 7 bases at V and 0 bases at J, with 9 bases in the middle. The CDR3 sequence is 13 residues long.

V is TRBV9 and J is TRBJ2-1; the match to TRBD2 covers 10 bases. Germline-derived CDR1 and CDR2 are SGDLS and YYNGEE. The CDR3 sequence is 15 residues long. V shed 0 bases and J 4 bases; nucleotides not matched to a gene: 1. The CDR3 DNA reads as TGTGCCAGCAGCGTAGAAGCGGGAGGGTACAATGAGCAGTTCTTC. Protein sequence: CASSVEAGGYNEQFF.

This clone was seen at least ten times. The genes are TRBV6-5 and TRBJ2-7, with TRBD2 as a possible D gene (6 bases). The germline V and J ends were trimmed by 5 bases and 0 bases, with 11 bases remaining between them. CDR1 MNHEY and CDR2 SVGAGI come from the germline V gene. CDR3 length: 14 amino acids. The CDR3 region is CASSRDWSSYEQYF. The CDR3 region has the DNA TGTGCCAGCAGTCGGGACTGGAGCTCCTACGAGCAGTACTTC.

In its sample, this clone was seen once. The CDR3 DNA reads TGCAGCGGATATACTCCGGGACGGAGGGGCACTGAAGCTTTCTTT. This translates into CSGYTPGRRGTEAFF. The rearrangement joins TRBV29-1 to TRBJ1-1; D may be TRBD1 (5 bases). The germline V gene has CDR1 SQVTM and CDR2 ANQGSEA. The CDR3 is 15 residues long. V gave up 7 bases and J gave up 4 bases, with 22 bases separating them.

The chain is built from TRBV4-2 and TRBJ2-7, with D possibly being TRBD2 (6 bases). The V and J ends lost 4 bases and 2 bases respectively, with 18 bases between them. Germline V gene lookup returns CDR1 LGHNA and CDR2 YNFKEQ. CDR3 size: 16 residues. CDR3 sequence (DNA): TGTGCCAGCAGCCCGGAGGGGATAGGGGCTACCTACGAGCAGTACTTC. Amino acid sequence: CASSPEGIGATYEQYF.

This clone was detected once. This rearrangement joins TRBV7-9 to TRBJ2-6; 8 nucleotides match TRBD2. The V gene's germline CDR1 is SEHNR and CDR2 FQNEAQ (reference sequence). CDR3 length: 15 residues. V dropped 4 bases and J dropped 2; count of bases not matched to a gene: 1. In nucleotides, the CDR3 is TGTGCCAGCAGCTCGGGACTAGCTGGGGCCAACGTCCTGACTTTC. Protein sequence: CASSSGLAGANVLTF.

J is TRBJ2-1 and V is TRBV29-1, with 7 positions matching TRBD2. The CDR3 sequence is 15 residues long. Per germline, CDR1 SQVTM and CDR2 ANQGSEA. With V trimmed by 4 bases and J by 0 bases, 6 bases remained unmatched. The CDR3 DNA reads TGCAGCGTTGCAAAAAGGACTAGCTCCTACAATGAGCAGTTCTTC. Residues: CSVAKRTSSYNEQFF.

This chain connects TRBV7-3 to TRBJ1-1; D ambiguous. The CDR3 length is 14 residues. The V and J ends lost 2 bases and 1 base respectively, with 8 bases between them. From germline, CDR1 is SGHTA and CDR2 FQGTGA. In DNA, the CDR3 is TGTGCCAGCAGCTTAGTCGGGCAGAACACTGAAGCTTTCTTT. It translates to CASSLVGQNTEAFF. Full variable domain (remainder filled in from reference TRBV7-3 and TRBJ1-1): GAGVSQTPSNKVTEKGKYVELRCDPISGHTALYWYRQSLGQGPEFLIYFQGTGAADDSGLPNDRFFAVRPEGSVSTLKIQRTERGDSAVYLCASSLVGQNTEAFFGQGTRLTVV.

The CDR3 protein is CASSLGLANTEAFF. Here the CDR3 DNA reads TGTGCCAGCAGCTTGGGGTTAGCGAACACTGAAGCTTTCTTT. This chain connects TRBV5-4 to TRBJ1-1; D unresolved. The CDR3 runs to 14 residues. Germline CDR1 reads SGHNT; CDR2 reads YYREEE (reference sequence). Trimming removed 0 bases from V and 1 base from J, with 7 bases in between.

V is TRBV7-6 and J is TRBJ2-2; no clear D. The germline gives CDR1 SGHVS, CDR2 FNYEAQ. Deletions cut 4 bases from V and 1 base from J, with 4 bases between. This CDR3 is 13 amino acids long. CDR3 coding DNA: TGTGCCAGCAGCTACGAGAACACCGGGGAGCTGTTTTTT. Protein: CASSYENTGELFF.

The chain recombines TRBV6-6 with TRBJ2-7; D gene uncertain. V was pared by 5 bases and J by 3 bases, with 14 bases between. The CDR3 contains 14 residues. The V gene's germline CDR1 is MNHNY and CDR2 SVGAGI (reference sequence). CDR3 sequence reads: CASSPSGDNYEQYF. The DNA of the CDR3 is TGTGCCAGCAGTCCCTCCGGAGATAACTACGAGCAGTACTTC.

This clone was counted a few times. The chain joins TRBV5-1 to TRBJ2-7, with D tentatively TRBD2 (6 bases). Germline CDR1 and CDR2: SGHRS and YFSETQ. V dropped 0 bases and J dropped 2 bases, with 9 bases sitting between them. The CDR3 is 14 amino acids. CDR3 nucleotides: TGCGCCAGCAGCTTGGCGGCGGGAACCTACGAGCAGTACTTC. Translated, it gives CASSLAAGTYEQYF.

The chain links TRBV5-6 to TRBJ2-7, with D perhaps being TRBD1 or TRBD2 (5 bases each). This CDR3 region has 13 residues. Germline CDR1 and CDR2: SGHDT and YYEEEE. Trimming pared 1 base from V and 5 bases from J, leaving 10 bases between. CDR3 DNA: TGTGCCAGCAGCTTGCGGGGACGGGACGAGCAGTACTTC. It yields the protein CASSLRGRDEQYF.

This clone was seen just once. The V gene is TRBV6-1, the J gene TRBJ1-3; D not resolved. The CDR3 consists of 14 residues. Trimming took 5 bases from V and 0 from J, leaving 8 bases between them. Germline V gene sequence: CDR1 MNHNS, CDR2 SASEGT. For the CDR3, the DNA is TGTGCCAGCAGTCTCCAGCCCTCTGGAAACACCATATATTTT. Encoded protein: CASSLQPSGNTIYF.

V is TRBV5-6 and J is TRBJ1-4, with D maybe TRBD1 (6 bases). The CDR3 spans 13 residues. Trimming pared 3 bases from V and 7 bases from J, leaving 10 bases between. The germline gives CDR1 SGHDT, CDR2 YYEEEE. The CDR3 reads CASSSDRFEKLFF. As DNA, the CDR3 is TGTGCCAGCAGCTCAGACAGGTTTGAAAAACTGTTTTTT. Supplemented by reference TRBV5-6 and TRBJ1-4, the full variable domain reads DAGVTQSPTHLIKTRGQQVTLRCSPKSGHDTVSWYQQALGQGPQFIFQYYEEEERQRGNFPDRFSGHQFPNYSSELNVNALLLGDSALYLCASSSDRFEKLFFGSGTQLSVL.

This sequence joins TRBV29-1 and TRBJ2-6; D unclear. The CDR3 runs 13 residues. V was trimmed by 3 bases and J by 2 bases, leaving 5 bases between them. CDR1 and CDR2 (germline): SQVTM, ANQGSEA. The CDR3 nucleotides are TGCAGCGTTGAGACCCCTGGGGCCAACGTCCTGACTTTC. It translates to CSVETPGANVLTF.

This chain links TRBV7-2 with TRBJ1-2; D possibly corresponds to TRBD1 (6 bases). Trimming left V 5 bases short and J 8 bases short, with 21 bases between. CDR3 length equals 15 residues. Germline V gives CDR1 SGHTA, CDR2 FQGNSA. The CDR3 DNA reads TGTGCCAGCAGCCAGCTGACAGGCCCCTCGGGGGGCTACACCTTC. Amino acids: CASSQLTGPSGGYTF. Variable domain in full (rest from reference TRBV7-2 and TRBJ1-2): GAGVSQSPSNKVTEKGKDVELRCDPISGHTALYWYRQSLGQGLEFLIYFQGNSAPDKSGLPSDRFSAERTGGSVSTLTIQRTQQEDSAVYLCASSQLTGPSGGYTFGSGTRLTVV.

This rearrangement joins TRBV6-6 to TRBJ1-1, with D maybe TRBD1 (5 bases). Germline CDR1 and CDR2: MNHNY and SVGAGI (reference sequence). The V and J ends lost 0 bases and 5 bases respectively, with 16 bases between them. The CDR3 has 16 residues. CDR3 in DNA: TGTGCCAGCAGTTACTCGGGGGAGGGAAGGAGGACTGAAGCTTTCTTT. Amino acids: CASSYSGEGRRTEAFF.

The chain employs TRBV28 and TRBJ2-7, with D hard to call. V lost 6 bases and J 3 bases, leaving 6 bases between the germline ends. CDR3 length: 11 amino acids. Germline V gene data show CDR1 as MDHEN and CDR2 as SYDVKM. The CDR3 protein is CASSRDYEQYF. DNA of the CDR3: TGTGCCAGCAGCCGAGACTACGAGCAGTACTTC.

This clone showed up just once. This sequence joins TRBV2 and TRBJ2-5; 9 bases align to TRBD2. Germline V gene lookup returns CDR1 SNHLY and CDR2 FYNNEI. The CDR3 loop spans 14 amino acids. V lost 4 bases and J lost 6; bases outside the gene matches: 6. This CDR3 is CASSASSGTQTQYF. The CDR3 nucleotides are TGTGCCAGCAGTGCGTCTAGCGGGACGCAGACCCAGTACTTC.

The chain employs TRBV13 and TRBJ1-2; TRBD1 might be the D (6 bases). Trimming shortened V by 5 bases and J by 10 bases, and 23 bases separated the two germline ends. There are 15 residues in the CDR3. Germline V lookup: CDR1 PRHDT, CDR2 FYEKMQ (reference sequence). CDR3 sequence (DNA): TGTGCCAGCAGCCCTAGGGGGACCGACGCTTGGGACTACACCTTC. Translation gives CASSPRGTDAWDYTF.

The V gene is TRBV28, the J gene TRBJ1-5; D is undetermined. The V gene's germline CDR1 is MDHEN and CDR2 SYDVKM. V was clipped by 3 bases and J by 5 bases, with 11 bases between them. The CDR3 loop spans 14 amino acids. The CDR3 DNA reads as TGTGCCAGCAGTTTGGGCACCGGTTATCAGCCCCAGCATTTT. It encodes CASSLGTGYQPQHF.

This sequence joins TRBV25-1 and TRBJ2-1; TRBD2 matches 7 bases. Germline values: CDR1 MGHDK, CDR2 SYGVNS. V shed 4 bases, J shed 10 bases, and the junction held 4 bases outside the gene matches. The CDR3 has 12 amino acids. The CDR3 spells CASSGMGLEQFF. CDR3 coding DNA: TGTGCCAGCAGTGGGATGGGACTAGAGCAGTTCTTC.

The chain is built from TRBV7-8 and TRBJ2-1, with 10 bases matching TRBD1. The germline V gene has CDR1 SGHVS and CDR2 FQNEAQ. Trimming at V came to 4 bases and at J to 3 bases, leaving 6 bases not matched to a gene. The length of the CDR3 is 16 residues. This chain's CDR3 is CASSSTRDRGYNEQFF. In DNA, the CDR3 is TGTGCCAGCAGCTCGACCCGGGACAGGGGCTACAATGAGCAGTTCTTC.

The rearrangement joins TRBV27 to TRBJ2-1, with a tentative D call TRBD1 (5 bases). The CDR3 has 16 residues. V lost 7 bases and J 5 bases, leaving 21 bases between the germline ends. The germline V gene encodes CDR1 MNHEY and CDR2 SMNVEV (reference sequence). CDR3 sequence: CASMTAGVKINNEQFF. CDR3 sequence (DNA): TGTGCCAGCATGACAGCCGGAGTGAAAATTAACAATGAGCAGTTCTTC.